These T cell receptor beta chains were read from a single sample in a study of patients and donors after allogeneic stem cell transplantation. MiXCR was run by TCRdb on the RT-PCR reads, yielding one entry per CDR3 protein. The table records approximately 170,000 distinct CDR3 sequences, around 28% of them present only once. Sequencing was carried out using blood, either unsorted or a sorted T cell fraction (not recorded which). The origin of the receptors is a human donor who was either an allogeneic HSCT recipient or a stem cell or donor lymphocyte infusion donor (not recorded which). It is not recorded whose cells these are; they may come from a transplant donor. The CDR3 runs from the conserved cysteine through the conserved F or W. The order of the fields is J gene, clone size, D gene, V gene, CDR3 DNA, CDR3 protein. D genes are given only for firm matches. Not every row has a clone size; where given, it reads once, few, many or a size class.

J gene: TRBJ2-3
clone size: NA
D gene: NA
V gene: TRBV30
CDR3 DNA: TGTGCCTTTATGGTCGCATTGGATAGCACAGATACGCAGTATTTT
CDR3 protein: CAFMVALDSTDTQYF

J gene: TRBJ2-3
clone size: few
D gene: NA
V gene: TRBV6-2/TRBV6-3
CDR3 DNA: TGTGCCAGCAGCCCCGGCCCTTCCAGTACGCAGTATTTT
CDR3 protein: CASSPGPSSTQYF

J gene: TRBJ1-5
clone size: few
D gene: NA
V gene: TRBV20-1
CDR3 DNA: TGCAGTGCCAGGAACAGCAATCAGCCCCAGCATTTT
CDR3 protein: CSARNSNQPQHF

J gene: TRBJ1-4
clone size: few
D gene: NA
V gene: TRBV20-1
CDR3 DNA: TGCAGTGCTAGTCGGGGTTTCGGTGAAAAACTGTTTTTT
CDR3 protein: CSASRGFGEKLFF

J gene: TRBJ2-7
clone size: NA
D gene: NA
V gene: TRBV20-1
CDR3 DNA: TGCAGTGCTAGAGTGTTCCTCTCGACGACAGGCTACGAGCAGTACTTC
CDR3 protein: CSARVFLSTTGYEQYF

J gene: TRBJ2-5
clone size: few
D gene: NA
V gene: TRBV11-2
CDR3 DNA: TGTGCCAGCAGCCAAGACCAGGAGACCCAGTACTTC
CDR3 protein: CASSQDQETQYF

J gene: TRBJ2-1
clone size: NA
D gene: TRBD2
V gene: TRBV27
CDR3 DNA: TGTGCCAGCACGGGAACTAGCGGGTTTCATGAGCAGTTCTTC
CDR3 protein: CASTGTSGFHEQFF

J gene: TRBJ2-7
clone size: few
D gene: NA
V gene: TRBV4-3
CDR3 DNA: TGCGCCAGCAGCCAACTACCCCAGGGTACCTACGAGCAGTACTTC
CDR3 protein: CASSQLPQGTYEQYF

J gene: TRBJ1-2
clone size: NA
D gene: NA
V gene: TRBV6-5
CDR3 DNA: TGTGCCAGCAGGCCGACAGGAAAGGGCAACTATGGCTACACCTTC
CDR3 protein: CASRPTGKGNYGYTF

J gene: TRBJ1-3
clone size: many
D gene: NA
V gene: TRBV29-1
CDR3 DNA: TGCAGCGTAGTGTTTGGAAACACCATATATTTT
CDR3 protein: CSVVFGNTIYF

J gene: TRBJ1-6
clone size: NA
D gene: NA
V gene: TRBV27
CDR3 DNA: TGTGCCAGCAGTTCCCTCGTCCCAGGAAGGACACCCCTCCACTTT
CDR3 protein: CASSSLVPGRTPLHF

J gene: TRBJ1-1
clone size: few
D gene: NA
V gene: TRBV18
CDR3 DNA: TGTGCCAGCTCACCACGTGAAGGGAGGAACACTGAAGCTTTCTTT
CDR3 protein: CASSPREGRNTEAFF

J gene: TRBJ1-5
clone size: few
D gene: NA
V gene: TRBV27
CDR3 DNA: TGTGCCAGCAGTTTTGGGAGAGGTTTTAATCAGCCCCAGCATTTT
CDR3 protein: CASSFGRGFNQPQHF

J gene: TRBJ2-1
clone size: few
D gene: TRBD2
V gene: TRBV11-3
CDR3 DNA: TGTGCCAGCAGCTTAGCTGGGACTAGGAATGAGCAGTTCTTC
CDR3 protein: CASSLAGTRNEQFF

J gene: TRBJ2-7
clone size: NA
D gene: NA
V gene: TRBV5-1
CDR3 DNA: TGCGCCAGCAGCCACAGGGACGCTGCTCTGCACGAGCAGTACTTC
CDR3 protein: CASSHRDAALHEQYF

J gene: TRBJ2-1
clone size: NA
D gene: NA
V gene: TRBV10-1
CDR3 DNA: TGCGCCAGCAGTGAGTCGGCGGTTCGGCGGTACAATGAGCAGTTCTTC
CDR3 protein: CASSESAVRRYNEQFF

J gene: TRBJ2-7
clone size: NA
D gene: NA
V gene: TRBV28
CDR3 DNA: TGTGCCAGCAGCTTGACGAGGGAGCAGTACTTC
CDR3 protein: CASSLTREQYF

J gene: TRBJ2-7
clone size: NA
D gene: NA
V gene: TRBV19
CDR3 DNA: TGTGCCAGTAGTATGAGCGGGCCCACCTACGAGCAGTACTTC
CDR3 protein: CASSMSGPTYEQYF

J gene: TRBJ2-1
clone size: NA
D gene: TRBD2
V gene: TRBV7-8
CDR3 DNA: TGTGCCAGCAGCTCAAGATCGGCGAGCGGGAGCTCCTACAATGAGCAGTTCTTC
CDR3 protein: CASSSRSASGSSYNEQFF

J gene: TRBJ1-5
clone size: NA
D gene: NA
V gene: TRBV29-1
CDR3 DNA: TGCAGCGTCGGGGAAGCCAATCAGCCCCAGCATTTT
CDR3 protein: CSVGEANQPQHF

J gene: TRBJ2-3
clone size: NA
D gene: NA
V gene: TRBV10-3
CDR3 DNA: TGTGCCATGGGGGACTCTTACACAGATACGCAGTATTTT
CDR3 protein: CAMGDSYTDTQYF

J gene: TRBJ2-5
clone size: NA
D gene: NA
V gene: TRBV12-3/TRBV12-4
CDR3 DNA: TGTGCCAGCCGCGAGGGCAGGGAGACCCAGTACTTC
CDR3 protein: CASREGRETQYF

J gene: TRBJ2-1
clone size: once
D gene: TRBD2
V gene: TRBV4-3
CDR3 DNA: TGCGCCAGCAGCCAAGGGGGTAGCGGGGGCTCCTACGATGAGCAGTTCTTC
CDR3 protein: CASSQGGSGGSYDEQFF